The TCR beta chain under discussion was sequenced for a study of T cell responses to AZD1222 COVID-19 vaccine. The method was immunoSEQ multiplex PCR; TCRdb's version includes in-frame clones alone and lacks a portion of them. The data hold 65,000 to 75,000 clones, with approximately 80% observed a single time. The V and J ends lost 7 bases and 2 bases respectively, with 15 bases between them. This CDR3 has 14 amino acids. Germline V gives CDR1 MNHEY, CDR2 SMNVEV (reference sequence). The TCR was taken from an adult in good health. The sequencing used peripheral blood, collected on day 0 of AZD1222 vaccination. V usage is TRBV27 and J usage is TRBJ2-7; weak D call: TRBD1 (6 bases). CDR3 sequence (DNA): TGTGCCAGCAAAAAAGGACAGATAGCCTACGAGCAGTACTTC. Translation: CASKKGQIAYEQYF.